One and the same sample provided the 22 T cell receptor beta chains below, sequenced in a study of spatial heterogeneity in lung cancer. Time point described: sample taken at primary tumor resection. From the 5' RACE reads, TCRdb called clonotypes with MiXCR, one entry per CDR3 protein. Of 48,000 or so distinct CDR3 sequences in the sample, 5.3% were seen once. The sample here was PBMCs, taken at surgery. These receptors all stem from a male donor with early-stage non-small cell lung cancer.

This clonotype occurred many times. This chain connects TRBV20-1 to TRBJ2-1; D possibly uses TRBD1 or TRBD2 (5 bases each). The CDR3 runs 13 residues. V shed 5 bases and J shed 2 bases, with 10 bases lying between them. The germline gives CDR1 DFQATT, CDR2 SNEGSKA (reference sequence). This chain's CDR3 is CSADEGTYNEQFF. The CDR3 DNA sequence: TGCAGTGCTGATGAGGGGACCTACAATGAGCAGTTCTTC.

This clonotype came up many times. The chain is built from TRBV6-5 and TRBJ2-3, with TRBD2 matching over 9 bases. CDR1 MNHEY and CDR2 SVGAGI come from the germline V gene. There are 15 residues in the CDR3. The trim removed 2 bases at V and 5 bases at J, leaving 5 bases unmatched. CDR3 loop: CASSYGGLAVDTQYF. CDR3 bases: TGTGCCAGCAGTTACGGGGGACTAGCTGTAGATACGCAGTATTTT.

This clonotype occurred a few times. A much larger clone sits a single nucleotide away, making a read error possible. This chain connects TRBV20-1 to TRBJ2-7; no clear D gene. The CDR3 length is 12 residues. CDR1 is DFQATT and CDR2 is SNEGSKA in the germline V gene (reference sequence). The CDR3 sequence: CSAGDGGYEQYF. DNA of the CDR3: TGCAGTGCTGGAGATGGCGGCTACGAGCAGTACTTC.

This clonotype has ten or more counts. V and J are TRBV6-5 and TRBJ1-1; 7 nucleotides line up with TRBD1. V shed 4 bases and J 12 bases; nucleotides not matched to a gene: 8. The CDR3 runs to 12 residues. From germline, CDR1 is MNHEY and CDR2 SVGAGI. The CDR3 DNA reads TGTGCCAGCAGTTCCGCCGACAGGGCCTCTTTCTTT. Translating it yields CASSSADRASFF.

Many counts were recorded for this clonotype. The rearrangement uses TRBV18 and TRBJ2-1; TRBD2 might be the D (5 bases). CDR1 is KGHSH and CDR2 is LQKENI in the germline V gene. This CDR3 contains 17 residues. Trimming pared 0 bases from V and 7 bases from J, leaving 19 bases between. The CDR3 sequence is CASSPPTAGGVTNEQFF. The CDR3 DNA reads as TGTGCCAGCTCACCACCGACCGCTGGAGGAGTCACGAATGAGCAGTTCTTC. The full variable domain, with the rest looked up from reference TRBV18 and TRBJ2-1, is NAGVMQNPRHLVRRRGQEARLRCSPMKGHSHVYWYRQLPEEGLKFMVYLQKENIIDESGMPKERFSAEFPKEGPSILRIQQVVRGDSAAYFCASSPPTAGGVTNEQFFGPGTRLTVL.

As concerns this clonotype: This could be a read error, since a much larger clone is one nucleotide away. The chain is built from TRBV7-6 and TRBJ2-2, with 9 bases fitting TRBD1. CDR1 is SGHVS, CDR2 FNYEAQ, per germline. This CDR3 region has 15 residues. CDR3 sequence reads: CTSTPTGGFTGELFF. In DNA form, the CDR3 reads TGTACCAGCACCCCGACAGGGGGTTTCACCGGGGAGCTGTTTTTT.

This clonotype occurred many times. This sequence joins TRBV5-6 and TRBJ1-1; tentative D call: TRBD1 (6 bases). Germline lookup yields CDR1 SGHDT and CDR2 YYEEEE. The CDR3 spans 14 residues. The V end lost 4 bases, the J end lost 6 bases, and 16 bases lay between the germline ends. For the CDR3, the DNA is TGTGCCAGCAGCCACGACGAGGGGGTCGCTGAAGCTTTCTTT. This sequence encodes CASSHDEGVAEAFF.

The sample holds many counts of this clonotype. This chain links TRBV4-1 with TRBJ1-1; D not resolved. Germline V gives CDR1 MGHRA, CDR2 YSYEKL. CDR3 size: 15 residues. V dropped 0 bases and J dropped 5 bases, with 13 bases sitting between them. CDR3 DNA sequence: TGCGCCAGCAGCCAAGAACCCCTCCACGGGACTGAAGCTTTCTTT. It is translated as CASSQEPLHGTEAFF.

This clonotype was observed at least ten times. J is TRBJ2-5 and V is TRBV15; D not resolved. The CDR3 has 16 residues. V lost 1 base, J lost 1 base, and 13 bases lay in between. The germline V gene encodes CDR1 LNHNV and CDR2 YYDKDF (reference sequence). The CDR3 sequence: CATSRVLQVGQETQYF. CDR3 DNA sequence: TGTGCCACCAGCAGAGTCCTGCAGGTGGGCCAAGAGACCCAGTACTTC. The whole variable domain, filled in from reference TRBV15 and TRBJ2-5, reads DAMVIQNPRYQVTQFGKPVTLSCSQTLNHNVMYWYQQKSSQAPKLLFHYYDKDFNNEADTPDNFQSRRPNTSFCFLDIRSPGLGDTAMYLCATSRVLQVGQETQYFGPGTRLLVL.

The chain has TRBV5-1 and TRBJ2-5; D remains ambiguous. The CDR3 covers 13 residues. Germline CDR1 is SGHRS and CDR2 is YFSETQ. The V gene lost 3 bases and the J gene lost 1 base, with 7 bases spanning the gap. CDR3 coding DNA: TGCGCCAGCAGCTCCCGGGTCCAAGAGACCCAGTACTTC. This translates into CASSSRVQETQYF.

This clonotype was picked up many times. This sequence joins TRBV5-6 and TRBJ2-7; 7 bases match TRBD1. This CDR3 has 15 residues. Germline CDR1 reads SGHDT; CDR2 reads YYEEEE. Losses at the gene ends were 0 bases for V and 3 bases for J; bases not matched to a gene: 6. The CDR3 DNA reads as TGTGCCAGCAGCTTGGTTGACAGGGCGAACTACGAGCAGTACTTC. This translates into CASSLVDRANYEQYF.

This clonotype has a count of ten or more. The chain is built from TRBV20-1 and TRBJ2-1; D is possibly TRBD1 (6 bases). The germline V and J ends were trimmed by 4 bases and 6 bases, with 19 bases remaining between them. From germline, CDR1 is DFQATT and CDR2 SNEGSKA (reference sequence). This CDR3 comprises 15 residues. The CDR3 region is CSAINREFFANEQFF. CDR3 bases: TGCAGTGCTATAAACAGGGAATTTTTCGCCAATGAGCAGTTCTTC.

This clonotype was observed a handful of times. The V gene is TRBV12-3 or TRBV12-4, the J gene TRBJ2-4; 10 bases fit TRBD1. This CDR3 has 14 amino acids. Trimming at V came to 7 bases and at J to 6 bases, leaving 6 bases not matched to a gene. The CDR3 region is CASTTGTGANIQYF. The CDR3 DNA follows: TGTGCCAGCACCACCGGGACAGGGGCAAACATTCAGTACTTC.

This clonotype was seen at least ten times. The chain links TRBV20-1 to TRBJ2-2, with 9 bases fitting TRBD2. Germline-derived CDR1 and CDR2 are DFQATT and SNEGSKA (reference sequence). V was pared by 0 bases and J by 0 bases, with 20 bases of the junction left unmatched. The CDR3 length is 22 residues. DNA for the CDR3: TGCAGTGCTAGAGAATCCCACTATACCAGCGGGAGGCCCCTATCGAACACCGGGGAGCTGTTTTTT. Its protein is CSARESHYTSGRPLSNTGELFF.

This clonotype was counted at least ten times. The DNA of the CDR3 is TGTGCCAGCAGCTTACAGGGACAGGGGTATTTTGAGCAGTTCTTC. The encoded protein is CASSLQGQGYFEQFF. The J gene is TRBJ2-1, the V gene TRBV5-4; 10 nucleotides align to TRBD1. CDR3 size: 15 residues. V shed 2 bases and J 9 bases; nucleotides not matched to a gene: 8. The germline CDR1 and CDR2 sequences are SGHNT and YYREEE (reference sequence).

This clonotype was counted at least ten times. The chain employs TRBV20-1 and TRBJ2-1, with D tentatively TRBD2 (6 bases). The germline V gene has CDR1 DFQATT and CDR2 SNEGSKA (reference sequence). Trimming removed 4 bases at V and 1 base at J, with 14 bases between. The CDR3 has 15 amino acids. In nucleotides, the CDR3 is TGCAGTGCTATTTCGTGGGAGGATTCCTACAATGAGCAGTTCTTC. Amino acids: CSAISWEDSYNEQFF.

This clonotype was detected ten times or more. V and J are TRBV11-2 and TRBJ2-1; either TRBD1 or TRBD2 may supply D (5 bases each). Germline V lookup: CDR1 SGHAT, CDR2 FQNNGV. This CDR3 has 19 amino acids. With 1 base removed from V and 0 bases from J, the gap between germline ends came to 19 bases. CDR3 sequence: CASSLVFGASGSSYNEQFF. The CDR3 nucleotides are TGTGCCAGCAGCTTAGTTTTCGGGGCAAGCGGCAGCTCCTACAATGAGCAGTTCTTC.

This clonotype was counted many times. This sequence joins TRBV29-1 and TRBJ2-7; TRBD1 matches at 11 bases. V was clipped by 7 bases and J by 2 bases; unmatched bases: 4. The CDR3 is 13 residues long. Germline V CDR1 and CDR2: SQVTM, ANQGSEA. This CDR3 reads CSGGQGGPYEQYF. The CDR3 DNA reads TGCAGCGGGGGACAGGGGGGGCCCTACGAGCAGTACTTC.

This clonotype has at least ten counts. V usage is TRBV28 and J usage is TRBJ1-5, with a possible D match to TRBD1 (5 bases). CDR1 and CDR2 (germline): MDHEN, SYDVKM. The CDR3 is made up of 14 amino acids. Trimming left V 6 bases short and J 1 base short, with 10 bases between. CDR3 residues: CASRGGGSNQPQHF. CDR3 in DNA: TGTGCCAGCAGGGGGGGAGGGAGCAATCAGCCCCAGCATTTT.

The table lists this clonotype with many counts. V usage is TRBV2 and J usage is TRBJ2-1, with 10 bases fitting TRBD2. The length of the CDR3 is 15 residues. CDR1 and CDR2 from the germline V gene are SNHLY and FYNNEI. V gave up 6 bases and J gave up 6 bases; unmatched junction bases: 8. The CDR3 sequence: CASSRTSGHFNEQFF. As DNA, the CDR3 is TGTGCCAGCAGCCGGACTAGCGGACACTTCAATGAGCAGTTCTTC.

This clonotype showed up many times. J is TRBJ2-2 and V is TRBV24-1; 8 bases line up with TRBD1. V shed 9 bases, J shed 1 base, and the junction held 9 bases outside the gene matches. The CDR3 is 16 amino acids. Germline CDR1 KGHDR, CDR2 SFDVKD. The DNA for the CDR3 is TGTGCCACCTTAGAGCGACAGGGGCTGAACACCGGGGAGCTGTTTTTT. Amino acid sequence: CATLERQGLNTGELFF.

This clonotype was counted at least ten times. This sequence joins TRBV5-1 and TRBJ2-1; D gene ambiguous. In germline, CDR1 is SGHRS, CDR2 YFSETQ. Trimming left V 7 bases short and J 7 bases short, with 18 bases between. This CDR3 is 14 amino acids long. The CDR3 DNA sequence: TGCGCCAGCGCACGCGCCACGACTTTGAATGAGCAGTTCTTC. Translation: CASARATTLNEQFF. The variable domain in full, completed from reference TRBV5-1 and TRBJ2-1, reads KAGVTQTPRYLIKTRGQQVTLSCSPISGHRSVSWYQQTPGQGLQFLFEYFSETQRNKGNFPGRFSGRQFSNSRSEMNVSTLELGDSALYLCASARATTLNEQFFGPGTRLTVL.